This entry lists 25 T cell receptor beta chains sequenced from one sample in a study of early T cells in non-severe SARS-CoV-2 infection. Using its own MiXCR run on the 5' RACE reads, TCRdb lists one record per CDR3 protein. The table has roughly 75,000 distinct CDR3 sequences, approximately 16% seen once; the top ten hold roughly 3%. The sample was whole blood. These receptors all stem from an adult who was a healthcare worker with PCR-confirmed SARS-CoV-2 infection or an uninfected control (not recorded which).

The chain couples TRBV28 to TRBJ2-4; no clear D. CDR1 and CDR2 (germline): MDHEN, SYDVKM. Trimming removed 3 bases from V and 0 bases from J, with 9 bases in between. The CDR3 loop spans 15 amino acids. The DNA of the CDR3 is TGTGCCAGCAGTTTGCCAGACGGAGCCAAAAACATTCAGTACTTC. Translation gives CASSLPDGAKNIQYF.

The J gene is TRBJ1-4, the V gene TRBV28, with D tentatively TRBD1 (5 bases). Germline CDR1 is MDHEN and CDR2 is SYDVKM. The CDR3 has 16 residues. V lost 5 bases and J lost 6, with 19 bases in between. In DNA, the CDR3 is TGTGCCAGCAGTAATCCCCGGGGCAAGAAGGATGAAAAACTGTTTTTT. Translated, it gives CASSNPRGKKDEKLFF.

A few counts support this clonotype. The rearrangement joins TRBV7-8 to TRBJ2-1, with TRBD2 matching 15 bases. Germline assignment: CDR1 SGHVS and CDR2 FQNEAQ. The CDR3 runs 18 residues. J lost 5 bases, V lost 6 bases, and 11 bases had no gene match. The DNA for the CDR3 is TGTGCCAGCAGTCCAGGACTAGCGGGAGGGAACGTCAACAATGAGCAGTTCTTC. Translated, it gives CASSPGLAGGNVNNEQFF.

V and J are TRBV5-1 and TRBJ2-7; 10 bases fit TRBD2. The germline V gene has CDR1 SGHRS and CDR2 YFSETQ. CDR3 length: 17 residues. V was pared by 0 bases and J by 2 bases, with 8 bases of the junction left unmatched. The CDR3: CASSLVTSGYLPYEQYF. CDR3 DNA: TGCGCCAGCAGCTTGGTGACTAGCGGGTACTTACCCTACGAGCAGTACTTC.

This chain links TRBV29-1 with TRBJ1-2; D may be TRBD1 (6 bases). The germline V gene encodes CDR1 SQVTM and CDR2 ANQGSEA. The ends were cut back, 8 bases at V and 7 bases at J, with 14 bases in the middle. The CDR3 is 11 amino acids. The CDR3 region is CSTAGGSGYTF. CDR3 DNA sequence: TGCAGCACTGCGGGGGGCTCTGGCTACACCTTC.

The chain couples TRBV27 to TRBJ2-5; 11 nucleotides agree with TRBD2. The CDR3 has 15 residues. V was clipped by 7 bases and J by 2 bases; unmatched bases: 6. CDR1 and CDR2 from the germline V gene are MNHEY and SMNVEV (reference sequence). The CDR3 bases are TGTGCCAGCAATAGACTAGCGGGATTTCAAGAGACCCAGTACTTC. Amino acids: CASNRLAGFQETQYF.

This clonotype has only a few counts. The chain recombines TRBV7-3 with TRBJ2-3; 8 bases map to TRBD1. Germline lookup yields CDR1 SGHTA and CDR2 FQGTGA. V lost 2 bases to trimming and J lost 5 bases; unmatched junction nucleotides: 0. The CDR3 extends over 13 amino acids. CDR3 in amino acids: CASSLDRGDTQYF. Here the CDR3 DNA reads TGTGCCAGCAGCTTAGACAGGGGAGATACGCAGTATTTT.

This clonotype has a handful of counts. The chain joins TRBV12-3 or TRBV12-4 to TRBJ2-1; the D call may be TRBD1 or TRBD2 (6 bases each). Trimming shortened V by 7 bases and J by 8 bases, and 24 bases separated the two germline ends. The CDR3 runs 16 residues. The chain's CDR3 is CASTTLGGGGPDEQFF. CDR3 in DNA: TGTGCCAGCACAACCCTAGGGGGAGGAGGTCCCGATGAGCAGTTCTTC.

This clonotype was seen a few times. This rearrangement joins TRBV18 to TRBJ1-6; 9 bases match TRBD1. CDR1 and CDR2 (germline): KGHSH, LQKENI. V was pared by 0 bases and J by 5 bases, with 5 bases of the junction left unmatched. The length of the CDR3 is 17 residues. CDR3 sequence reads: CASSPPFGQGNNSPLHF. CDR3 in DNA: TGTGCCAGCTCACCACCCTTCGGACAGGGGAATAATTCACCCCTCCACTTT.

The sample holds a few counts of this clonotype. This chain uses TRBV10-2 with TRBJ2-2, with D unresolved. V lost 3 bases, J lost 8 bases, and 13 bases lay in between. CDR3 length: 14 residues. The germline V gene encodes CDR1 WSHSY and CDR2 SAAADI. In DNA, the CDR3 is TGCGCCAGCAGTGATGCGTCTATCTTAGGGGAGCTGTTTTTT. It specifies CASSDASILGELFF.

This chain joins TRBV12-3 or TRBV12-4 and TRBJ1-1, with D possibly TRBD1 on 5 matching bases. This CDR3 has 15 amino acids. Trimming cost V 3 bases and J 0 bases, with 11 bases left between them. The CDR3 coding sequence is TGTGCCAGCAGTTTTTATGGGGCCGTGAACACTGAAGCTTTCTTT. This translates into CASSFYGAVNTEAFF.

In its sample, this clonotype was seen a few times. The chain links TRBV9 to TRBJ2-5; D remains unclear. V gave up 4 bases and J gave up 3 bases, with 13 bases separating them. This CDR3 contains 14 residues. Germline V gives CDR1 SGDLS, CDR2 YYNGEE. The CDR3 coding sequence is TGTGCCAGCAGCCCCTCGGACGGAGAAGAGACCCAGTACTTC. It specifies CASSPSDGEETQYF. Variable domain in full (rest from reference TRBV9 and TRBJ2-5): DSGVTQTPKHLITATGQRVTLRCSPRSGDLSVYWYQQSLDQGLQFLIQYYNGEERAKGNILERFSAQQFPDLHSELNLSSLELGDSALYFCASSPSDGEETQYFGPGTRLLVL.

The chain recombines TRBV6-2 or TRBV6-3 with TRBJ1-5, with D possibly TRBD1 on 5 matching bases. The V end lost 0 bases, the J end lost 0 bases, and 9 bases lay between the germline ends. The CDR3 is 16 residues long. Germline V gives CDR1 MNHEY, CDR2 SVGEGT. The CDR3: CASSYSGVYSNQPQHF. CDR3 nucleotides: TGTGCCAGCAGTTACTCAGGGGTCTATAGCAATCAGCCCCAGCATTTT.

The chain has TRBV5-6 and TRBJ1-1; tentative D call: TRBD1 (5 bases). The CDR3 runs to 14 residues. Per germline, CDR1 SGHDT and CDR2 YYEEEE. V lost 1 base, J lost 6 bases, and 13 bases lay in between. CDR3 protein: CASSLTDRAAEAFF. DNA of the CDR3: TGTGCCAGCAGCTTGACCGACAGAGCCGCTGAAGCTTTCTTT.

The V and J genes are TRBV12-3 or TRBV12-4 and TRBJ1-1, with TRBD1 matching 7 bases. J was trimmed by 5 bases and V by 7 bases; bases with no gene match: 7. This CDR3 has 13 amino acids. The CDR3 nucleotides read TGTGCCAGCACCCAGGGGGGTGGGACTGAAGCTTTCTTT. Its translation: CASTQGGGTEAFF.

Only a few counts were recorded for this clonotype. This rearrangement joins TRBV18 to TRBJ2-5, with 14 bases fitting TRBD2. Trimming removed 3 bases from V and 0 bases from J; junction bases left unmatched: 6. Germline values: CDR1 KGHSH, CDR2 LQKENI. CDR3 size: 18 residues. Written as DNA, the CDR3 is TGTGCCAGCTCACCCGGACTAGCGGGAGGACCCAACCAAGAGACCCAGTACTTC. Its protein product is CASSPGLAGGPNQETQYF.

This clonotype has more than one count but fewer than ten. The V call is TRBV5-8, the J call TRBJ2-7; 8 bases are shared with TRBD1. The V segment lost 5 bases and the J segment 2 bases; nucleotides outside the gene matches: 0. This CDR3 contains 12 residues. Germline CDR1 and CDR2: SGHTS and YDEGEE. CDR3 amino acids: CASRDRAYEQYF. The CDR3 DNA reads TGTGCCAGCAGGGACAGGGCCTACGAGCAGTACTTC.

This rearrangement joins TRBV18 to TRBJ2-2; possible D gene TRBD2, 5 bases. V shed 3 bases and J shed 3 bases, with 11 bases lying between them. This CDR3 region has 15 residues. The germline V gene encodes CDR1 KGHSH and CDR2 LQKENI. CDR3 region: CASSPDSLHTGELFF. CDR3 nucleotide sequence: TGTGCCAGCTCACCGGACTCCTTACACACCGGGGAGCTGTTTTTT.

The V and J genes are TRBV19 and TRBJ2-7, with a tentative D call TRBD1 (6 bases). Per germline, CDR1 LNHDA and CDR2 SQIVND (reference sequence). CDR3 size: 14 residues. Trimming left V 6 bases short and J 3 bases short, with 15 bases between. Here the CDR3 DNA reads TGTGCCAGTAGCCTGGGACACCGGGGCTACGAGCAGTACTTC. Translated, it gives CASSLGHRGYEQYF.

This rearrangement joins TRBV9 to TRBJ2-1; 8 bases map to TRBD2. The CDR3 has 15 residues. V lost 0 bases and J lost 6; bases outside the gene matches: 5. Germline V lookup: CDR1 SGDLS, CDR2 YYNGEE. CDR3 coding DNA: TGTGCCAGCAGCGTAGAAAACGGGAGGGTCAATGAGCAGTTCTTC. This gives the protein CASSVENGRVNEQFF. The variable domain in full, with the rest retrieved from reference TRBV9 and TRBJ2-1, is DSGVTQTPKHLITATGQRVTLRCSPRSGDLSVYWYQQSLDQGLQFLIQYYNGEERAKGNILERFSAQQFPDLHSELNLSSLELGDSALYFCASSVENGRVNEQFFGPGTRLTVL.

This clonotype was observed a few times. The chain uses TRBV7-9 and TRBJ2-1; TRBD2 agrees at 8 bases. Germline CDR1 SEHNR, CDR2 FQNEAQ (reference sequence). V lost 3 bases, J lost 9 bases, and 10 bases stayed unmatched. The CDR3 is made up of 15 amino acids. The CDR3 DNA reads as TGTGCCAGCAGCTTCAACTCGGGAGGGCGAGGTGAGCAGTTCTTC. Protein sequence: CASSFNSGGRGEQFF.

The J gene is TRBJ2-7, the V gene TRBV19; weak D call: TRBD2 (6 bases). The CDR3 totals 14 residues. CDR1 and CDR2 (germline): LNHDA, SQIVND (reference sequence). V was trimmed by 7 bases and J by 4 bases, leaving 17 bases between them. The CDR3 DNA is TGTGCCAGTACCCCATCGGGAGAACCTTACGAGCAGTACTTC. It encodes CASTPSGEPYEQYF. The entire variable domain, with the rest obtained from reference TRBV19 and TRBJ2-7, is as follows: DGGITQSPKYLFRKEGQNVTLSCEQNLNHDAMYWYRQDPGQGLRLIYYSQIVNDFQKGDIAEGYSVSREKKESFPLTVTSAQKNPTAFYLCASTPSGEPYEQYFGPGTRLTVT.

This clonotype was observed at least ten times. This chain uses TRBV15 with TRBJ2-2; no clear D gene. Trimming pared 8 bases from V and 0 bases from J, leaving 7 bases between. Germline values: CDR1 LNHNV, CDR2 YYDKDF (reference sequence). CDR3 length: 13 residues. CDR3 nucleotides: TGTGCCACCCGAGGTGCGAACACCGGGGAGCTGTTTTTT. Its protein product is CATRGANTGELFF.

The CDR3: CASSSFALDRFTDTQYF. CDR3 DNA sequence: TGTGCCAGCAGCTCATTCGCTTTGGACAGGTTCACAGATACGCAGTATTTT. V usage is TRBV5-6 and J usage is TRBJ2-3, with 7 bases that match TRBD1. This CDR3 has 17 residues. V gave up 3 bases and J gave up 2 bases; unmatched junction bases: 12. CDR1 and CDR2 from the germline V gene are SGHDT and YYEEEE.

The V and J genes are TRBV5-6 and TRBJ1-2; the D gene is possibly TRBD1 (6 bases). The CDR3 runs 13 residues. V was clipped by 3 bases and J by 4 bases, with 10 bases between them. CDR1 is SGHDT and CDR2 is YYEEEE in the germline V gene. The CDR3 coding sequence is TGTGCCAGCAGCTCAGGACAGTTCTATGGCTACACCTTC. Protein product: CASSSGQFYGYTF.